The clone carrying this T cell receptor (beta chain) appeared many times. Its target is not known. CDR1 LNHDA and CDR2 SQIVND come from the germline V gene (reference sequence). V lost 5 bases and J 0 bases, leaving 14 bases between the germline ends. This CDR3 has 16 residues. This entry comes from a study of T cells after posttransplantation cyclophosphamide. Findings and caveats of the study: Recipient CMV seropositivity and CMV reactivation strongly tracked TRB clonality. Blood and skin or GI T cell repertoires showed limited TRB overlap. Donor CD8+ memory clones often dominated recipient blood repertoires at later times.

Generated by immunoSEQ multiplex PCR, the TCRdb table keeps only in-frame clones and is missing some. In total the sample includes tens of thousands of clones, none of them seen once. Sequencing used PBMCs. The chain links TRBV19 to TRBJ1-3, with a tentative D call TRBD1 (6 bases). This clonotype was sampled from a man in his forties in good health, CMV-negative, and a related stem cell transplant donor. In DNA form, the CDR3 reads TGTGCCAGTAGTCCTCGGGGAGGGGGCTCTGGAAACACCATATATTTT. This translates into CASSPRGGGSGNTIYF.